These 26 T cell receptor beta chains share one sample of origin, sequenced in a study of T cells in Graves' hyperthyroidism and ophthalmopathy. Template material for amplifying TCR beta CDR3 regions consisted of RNA transcripts. The primer set for the first-round RT-PCR of the TCR CDR3 was HTBI. Via MiXCR, TCRdb re-called the multiplex PCR reads, giving one row per CDR3 protein. This table holds hundreds of thousands of distinct CDR3 sequences, approximately 15% found once. Sample: blood. The receptors originated from a woman aged 25-40 years with Graves' hyperthyroidism that later progressed to Graves' ophthalmopathy.

The chain uses TRBV7-9 and TRBJ1-1; the D is unclear. Trimming pared 1 base from V and 7 bases from J, leaving 10 bases between. Germline assignment: CDR1 SEHNR and CDR2 FQNEAQ (reference sequence). The CDR3 runs 13 residues. The CDR3 sequence: CASSLGGLSEAFF. CDR3 DNA: TGTGCCAGCAGCTTAGGAGGGTTAAGTGAAGCTTTCTTT.

This clonotype was recorded many times. The chain couples TRBV14 to TRBJ2-5; D gene uncertain. The CDR3 sequence is 16 residues long. V lost 4 bases and J lost 1, with 16 bases in between. Germline V lookup: CDR1 SGHDN, CDR2 FVKESK. Written as DNA, the CDR3 is TGTGCCAGCAGCCCTGACTCCACCAGATTCCAAGAGACCCAGTACTTC. As protein: CASSPDSTRFQETQYF.

This chain uses TRBV7-9 with TRBJ2-7; 7 bases map to TRBD1. Trimming at V came to 5 bases and at J to 0 bases, leaving 10 bases not matched to a gene. CDR3 length: 16 amino acids. Germline values: CDR1 SEHNR, CDR2 FQNEAQ (reference sequence). The CDR3 is CASSPPSGQYSYEQYF. The DNA for the CDR3 is TGTGCCAGCAGCCCCCCCTCGGGACAGTACTCCTACGAGCAGTACTTC.

The rearrangement links TRBV7-9 to TRBJ2-7; tentatively, D is TRBD2 (5 bases). Looked up from germline, CDR1 is SEHNR and CDR2 is FQNEAQ (reference sequence). The V gene lost 1 base and the J gene lost 3 bases, with 13 bases spanning the gap. The CDR3 is 15 amino acids. CDR3 amino acids: CASSLETLGNYEQYF. The CDR3 DNA reads TGTGCCAGCAGCTTAGAAACCCTCGGGAACTACGAGCAGTACTTC.

This clonotype turned up a few times. The CDR3 is CASSISRPILAGDKVNEQFF. For the CDR3, the DNA is TGTGCCAGCAGCATAAGCCGACCCATATTAGCGGGAGATAAGGTCAATGAGCAGTTCTTC. This sequence joins TRBV13 and TRBJ2-1; TRBD2 matches 9 bases. In germline, CDR1 is PRHDT, CDR2 FYEKMQ (reference sequence). J gave up 6 bases and V 5 bases, and 23 bases lay outside the gene matches. The length of the CDR3 is 20 residues.

The chain joins TRBV5-1 to TRBJ2-2, with 8 bases that match TRBD2. The CDR3 length is 15 residues. Trimming removed 4 bases from V and 1 base from J; junction bases left unmatched: 3. Germline V CDR1 and CDR2: SGHRS, YFSETQ. The CDR3: CASSVSGGNTGELFF. Written as DNA, the CDR3 is TGCGCCAGCAGCGTGAGCGGGGGGAACACCGGGGAGCTGTTTTTT.

This clonotype was recorded many times. The chain recombines TRBV10-2 with TRBJ2-6, with 10 positions matching TRBD1. There are 18 residues in the CDR3. The V segment lost 1 base and the J segment 1 base; nucleotides outside the gene matches: 4. CDR1 and CDR2 from the germline V gene are WSHSY and SAAADI. The CDR3 sequence: CASSEWGTGVSGANVLTF. Here the CDR3 DNA reads TGCGCCAGCAGTGAGTGGGGGACAGGGGTATCTGGGGCCAACGTCCTGACTTTC.

Concerning this clonotype: An end of the junction differs from the germline gene, which may be a read error. J is TRBJ2-2 and V is TRBV2; TRBD2 is a possible D gene (5 bases). CDR1 and CDR2 from the germline V gene are SNHLY and FYNNEI. The length of the CDR3 is 17 residues. The CDR3 region has the DNA TGTGCCAGCAGCGTCCCCCCCCAGAATACGAACACCGGGGAGCTGCTTTTT. Its translation is CASSVPPQNTNTGELLF. Full variable domain (missing parts from reference TRBV2 and TRBJ2-2): EPEVTQTPSHQVTQMGQEVILRCVPISNHLYFYWYRQILGQKVEFLVSFYNNEISEKSEIFDDQFSVERPDGSNFTLKIRSTKLEDSAMYFCASSVPPQNTNTGELLFGEGSRLTVL.

Many counts were recorded for this clonotype. V gene TRBV27 combines with J gene TRBJ1-4; unclear D gene. V was pared by 7 bases and J by 8 bases, with 8 bases between. Germline V gene lookup returns CDR1 MNHEY and CDR2 SMNVEV (reference sequence). The CDR3 has 11 residues. The CDR3 bases are TGTGCCAGCACCCAAGGGGAAAAACTGTTTTTT. It specifies CASTQGEKLFF.

The sample holds a few counts of this clonotype. V gene TRBV6-5 combines with J gene TRBJ1-2, with D perhaps TRBD1 (5 bases). Germline V gene sequence: CDR1 MNHEY, CDR2 SVGAGI. V was clipped by 2 bases and J by 4 bases, with 17 bases between them. This CDR3 contains 16 residues. CDR3 protein: CASSYQQDTLGYGYTF. The DNA for the CDR3 is TGTGCCAGCAGTTACCAACAGGACACCTTGGGCTATGGCTACACCTTC.

The sample holds many counts of this clonotype. The V and J genes are TRBV6-2 or TRBV6-3 and TRBJ1-4, with D unresolved. Germline CDR1 is MNHEY and CDR2 is SVGEGT. The length of the CDR3 is 12 residues. Trimming removed 6 bases at V and 8 bases at J, with 10 bases between. The chain's CDR3 is CASSPQGEKLFF. CDR3 DNA: TGTGCCAGCAGCCCCCAAGGGGAAAAACTGTTTTTT.

This clonotype was recorded at least ten times. The chain recombines TRBV20-1 with TRBJ2-1; 15 nucleotides match TRBD2. The V gene's germline CDR1 is DFQATT and CDR2 SNEGSKA (reference sequence). This CDR3 spans 13 amino acids. The junction had 4 bases not matched to a gene; V was cut back by 6 bases and J by 10 bases. DNA of the CDR3: TGCAGTGCCGGGACTAGCGGGGGGTGGGAGCAGTTCTTC. It codes for CSAGTSGGWEQFF.

This clonotype was recorded only once. This could be a read error, since a much larger clone is one nucleotide away. The chain recombines TRBV20-1 with TRBJ2-1; TRBD2 is a possible D gene (7 bases). Trimming cost V 3 bases and J 7 bases, with 22 bases left between them. The CDR3 spans 16 residues. Germline V CDR1 and CDR2: DFQATT, SNEGSKA (reference sequence). Here the CDR3 reads CSARKGGGDSGNEQFF. The CDR3 nucleotides read TGCAGTGCTAGGAAGGGGGGGGGAGATTCTGGAAATGAGCAGTTCTTC.

This clonotype was counted ten times or more. This chain uses TRBV2 with TRBJ1-2; D is possibly TRBD1 (5 bases). This CDR3 spans 13 amino acids. In germline, CDR1 is SNHLY, CDR2 FYNNEI. With 4 bases removed from V and 5 bases from J, the gap between germline ends came to 11 bases. CDR3 DNA: TGTGCCAGCAGTGGGGGGACGGTTTATGGCTACACCTTC. Protein sequence: CASSGGTVYGYTF.

This clonotype has ten or more counts. The rearrangement joins TRBV7-3 to TRBJ2-1; 10 bases agree with TRBD2. The germline CDR1 and CDR2 sequences are SGHTA and FQGTGA. This CDR3 has 17 residues. V was clipped by 6 bases and J by 4 bases; unmatched bases: 12. The CDR3 DNA is TGTGCCAGCAGTCTACTTCCGGGACTAGCGACTTACAATGAGCAGTTCTTC. This gives the protein CASSLLPGLATYNEQFF.

V and J are TRBV30 and TRBJ2-7; D might be TRBD1 or TRBD2, each matching 5 bases. Deletions cut 4 bases from V and 1 base from J, with 14 bases between. The CDR3 consists of 14 residues. From germline, CDR1 is GTSNPN and CDR2 SVGIG (reference sequence). The CDR3 here is CAWTPLRGSYEQYF. The CDR3 bases are TGTGCCTGGACCCCTTTGAGGGGTTCCTACGAGCAGTACTTC.

This clonotype was seen a few times. The gene calls are TRBV4-1 and TRBJ2-7; D gene unclear. Trimming shortened V by 5 bases and J by 0 bases, and 11 bases separated the two germline ends. The V gene's germline CDR1 is MGHRA and CDR2 YSYEKL. The CDR3 extends over 14 amino acids. This CDR3 reads CASSVTRLSYEQYF. The CDR3 DNA reads TGCGCCAGCAGCGTAACACGGCTCTCCTACGAGCAGTACTTC.

In its sample, this clonotype was seen many times. The chain recombines TRBV12-3 or TRBV12-4 with TRBJ2-5, with D tentatively TRBD1 or TRBD2 (5 bases each). The V and J ends lost 5 bases and 2 bases respectively, with 24 bases between them. The CDR3 is 18 amino acids. The CDR3 DNA reads as TGTGCCAGCAGTACCGGGGCTAGTGCCCGTGGTTGGCAAGAGACCCAGTACTTC. This translates into CASSTGASARGWQETQYF.

For this clonotype: In this CDR3 the conserved last residue, phenylalanine or tryptophan, is missing, so a read error is likely. The chain couples TRBV15 to TRBJ1-2; maybe TRBD1 (5 bases). CDR3 length: 16 residues. From germline, CDR1 is LNHNV and CDR2 YYDKDF (reference sequence). Trimming took off 3 bases at V and 0 bases at J, with 14 bases between the two ends. CDR3 coding DNA: TGTGCCACCAGCAGTCTTGAGACAGTAGCTAACTATGGCTACACCTCC. It specifies CATSSLETVANYGYTS.

This clonotype was counted many times. The chain uses TRBV3-1 and TRBJ1-4, with 9 positions matching TRBD1. CDR3 length: 14 amino acids. The ends lost 4 bases at V and 8 bases at J; junction bases unmatched: 5. Germline CDR1 is LGHDT and CDR2 is YNNKEL (reference sequence). CDR3 in DNA: TGTGCCAGCAGCCTCCGGACAGGGGCCGAAAAACTGTTTTTT. Amino acids: CASSLRTGAEKLFF.

The table lists this clonotype with many counts. The chain couples TRBV7-9 to TRBJ2-3; D is perhaps TRBD1 (5 bases). V gave up 5 bases and J gave up 0 bases, with 12 bases separating them. Looked up from germline, CDR1 is SEHNR and CDR2 is FQNEAQ (reference sequence). The CDR3 totals 15 residues. CDR3 DNA sequence: TGTGCCAGCAGCACCTTTAGGGGAAGCACAGATACGCAGTATTTT. Protein: CASSTFRGSTDTQYF.

The V and J genes are TRBV3-1 and TRBJ2-7; D unresolved. V shed 4 bases and J shed 3 bases, with 16 bases lying between them. This CDR3 has 15 residues. The germline gives CDR1 LGHDT, CDR2 YNNKEL (reference sequence). The CDR3 DNA follows: TGTGCCAGCAGCCGCTACTCTAGTATCCGCTACGAGCAGTACTTC. It specifies CASSRYSSIRYEQYF.

This clonotype showed up just a few times. The chain links TRBV4-2 to TRBJ2-3; TRBD2 aligns across 8 bases. Germline V gives CDR1 LGHNA, CDR2 YNFKEQ. V was pared by 0 bases and J by 1 base, with 3 bases of the junction left unmatched. The CDR3 runs 16 residues. The CDR3 DNA reads TGTGCCAGCAGCCAAGATAAGACTAGCGGCACAGATACGCAGTATTTT. Residues: CASSQDKTSGTDTQYF.

A few counts support this clonotype. The CDR3 DNA reads as TGCAGTGCTAGTACTGTGGGAGGGACCCAGTACTTC. Translation gives CSASTVGGTQYF. The gene calls are TRBV20-1 and TRBJ2-5, with TRBD2 as a possible D gene (6 bases). The CDR3 is made up of 12 amino acids. V was trimmed by 3 bases and J by 7 bases, leaving 12 bases between them. Germline V gene lookup returns CDR1 DFQATT and CDR2 SNEGSKA (reference sequence).

With regard to this clonotype: It may be a read error: a sequence one base away is much more abundant. The chain recombines TRBV20-1 with TRBJ2-7; TRBD2 matches 8 bases. The CDR3 sequence is 12 residues long. The germline CDR1 and CDR2 sequences are DFQATT and SNEGSKA (reference sequence). The CDR3 nucleotides are TGCAGTGCCCGGAGCGGGAGCTACGAGCAGTCCTTC. It specifies CSARSGSYEQSF.

Ten or more counts support this clonotype. This sequence joins TRBV20-1 and TRBJ2-6; 7 nucleotides match TRBD2. V lost 3 bases to trimming and J lost 0 bases; unmatched junction nucleotides: 5. Germline values: CDR1 DFQATT, CDR2 SNEGSKA (reference sequence). The CDR3 loop spans 16 amino acids. CDR3 loop: CSASEAGSSGANVLTF. The CDR3 region has the DNA TGCAGTGCTAGTGAAGCGGGATCCTCTGGGGCCAACGTCCTGACTTTC.